A single sample gave rise to the 6 T cell receptor beta chains below, sequenced in a study of cytomegalovirus exposure and HLA in healthy donors. In the PCR, 60 Vbeta and 13 Jbeta primers were used. Some clones are missing from TCRdb's copy, which holds only in-frame ones; the method was immunoSEQ multiplex PCR. The sample shows under 150,000 clones, 75% to 85% of them seen only once. The sequencing sample was made of PBMCs. These TCRs come from a female donor in good health and CMV-seropositive.

V gene TRBV15 combines with J gene TRBJ2-1, with 9 bases fitting TRBD1. This CDR3 region has 14 residues. CDR1 LNHNV and CDR2 YYDKDF come from the germline V gene (reference sequence). V was pared by 3 bases and J by 4 bases, with 1 base of the junction left unmatched. CDR3 nucleotide sequence: TGTGCCACCAGCAGCGGGACAGGGTACAATGAGCAGTTCTTC. This sequence encodes CATSSGTGYNEQFF.

A few counts support this clone. The V call is TRBV18, the J call TRBJ2-7, with D possibly matching TRBD1 (5 bases). Trimming shortened V by 8 bases and J by 3 bases, and 8 bases separated the two germline ends. CDR1 and CDR2 from the germline V gene are KGHSH and LQKENI. The CDR3 sequence is 11 residues long. In DNA, the CDR3 is TGTGCCAGCAGGGGTTACTACGAGCAGTACTTC. Its translation is CASRGYYEQYF. Full variable domain (rest looked up from reference TRBV18 and TRBJ2-7): NAGVMQNPRHLVRRRGQEARLRCSPMKGHSHVYWYRQLPEEGLKFMVYLQKENIIDESGMPKERFSAEFPKEGPSILRIQQVVRGDSAAYFCASRGYYEQYFGPGTRLTVT.

This clone has just a few counts. The chain uses TRBV5-1 and TRBJ1-2; 10 bases map to TRBD1. Germline trimming cut 4 bases from V and 4 bases from J; bases unmatched to any gene: 7. Germline loops: CDR1 SGHRS, CDR2 YFSETQ. This CDR3 contains 15 residues. This CDR3 reads CASSNKDRGLYGYTF. CDR3 bases: TGCGCCAGCAGCAACAAAGACAGGGGGCTCTATGGCTACACCTTC.

The chain uses TRBV5-6 and TRBJ2-1, with D maybe TRBD2 (5 bases). CDR1 SGHDT and CDR2 YYEEEE come from the germline V gene. V lost 2 bases to trimming and J lost 3 bases, with 12 bases between them. This CDR3 is built from 15 residues. The CDR3: CASSFMVEDYNEQFF. The CDR3 bases are TGTGCCAGCAGCTTTATGGTGGAGGACTACAATGAGCAGTTCTTC.

To note about this clone: Other DNA sequences from this sample encode an identical CDR3 as well. V gene TRBV4-2 combines with J gene TRBJ2-7, with TRBD2 as a possible D gene (6 bases). Per the germline V gene, CDR1 is LGHNA and CDR2 is YNFKEQ. Between the trimmed V and J ends, which lost 1 base and 3 bases, there was a span of 10 bases. The CDR3 contains 14 residues. The DNA of the CDR3 is TGTGCCAGCAGCCAAGGGACGGGAGACTACGAGCAGTACTTC. Amino acids: CASSQGTGDYEQYF.

The V call is TRBV30, the J call TRBJ2-1; 7 bases line up with TRBD2. V lost 0 bases and J lost 2; bases outside the gene matches: 4. This CDR3 has 15 residues. The germline CDR1 and CDR2 sequences are GTSNPN and SVGIG (reference sequence). The CDR3 DNA is TGTGCCTGGAGTGTATTTGGGAGGGCCTACAATGAGCAGTTCTTC. Translating gives CAWSVFGRAYNEQFF.